The 5 T cell receptor beta chains listed next were all sequenced from one sample in a study of cytomegalovirus exposure and HLA in healthy donors. A multiplex PCR was run with 60 Vbeta primers and 13 Jbeta primers. Produced via immunoSEQ multiplex PCR; TCRdb's table is partial and in-frame only. This table has around 76,000 clones, around 70% appearing once. The sequencing input was PBMCs. The receptors derive from a woman aged 40 to 49 in good health and CMV-seropositive.

The chain employs TRBV28 and TRBJ1-2; 7 bases match TRBD1. The CDR3 has 16 residues. Germline loops: CDR1 MDHEN, CDR2 SYDVKM. Losses at the gene ends were 6 bases for V and 7 bases for J; bases not matched to a gene: 17. CDR3 sequence reads: CASRTQGQNPLGGYTF. The DNA for the CDR3 is TGTGCCAGCAGAACACAGGGACAGAACCCTCTCGGTGGCTACACCTTC.

The chain has TRBV6-4 and TRBJ2-3; D perhaps matches TRBD2 (5 bases). V shed 8 bases and J shed 6 bases, with 15 bases lying between them. The CDR3 has 13 residues. Germline CDR1 and CDR2: MRHNA and SNTAGT. CDR3 sequence reads: CASAGQAGDTQYF. As DNA, the CDR3 is TGTGCCAGCGCTGGGCAGGCGGGCGATACGCAGTATTTT.

The chain carries TRBV27 and TRBJ1-1, with a weak D call TRBD1 (5 bases). Germline V CDR1 and CDR2: MNHEY, SMNVEV (reference sequence). CDR3 length equals 15 residues. The V end lost 5 bases, the J end lost 2 bases, and 15 bases lay between the germline ends. CDR3 protein: CASSGGVLLNTEAFF. CDR3 nucleotide sequence: TGTGCCAGCAGTGGGGGGGTCCTATTAAACACTGAAGCTTTCTTT.

This chain uses TRBV6-6 with TRBJ1-2, with TRBD1 matching over 8 bases. Per the germline V gene, CDR1 is MNHNY and CDR2 is SVGAGI (reference sequence). CDR3 length equals 13 residues. With 2 bases clipped from V and 8 bases from J, the junction kept 4 bases outside the gene matches. CDR3 nucleotides: TGTGCCAGCAGTTACCGGGACAGGCTCGGCTACACCTTC. It is translated as CASSYRDRLGYTF.

This clone was detected a few times. The CDR3 region has the DNA TGTGCCAGCAGCTATGTGGGACTAGTCTACGAGCAGTACTTC. Translating it yields CASSYVGLVYEQYF. The gene calls are TRBV7-2 and TRBJ2-7; 8 bases agree with TRBD2. The CDR3 is 14 amino acids. Germline V gene sequence: CDR1 SGHTA, CDR2 FQGNSA. The V gene end was trimmed by 4 bases and the J gene end by 3 bases; junction bases not matched to a gene: 5.